One sample yielded the 27 T cell receptor beta chains listed below, sequenced in a study of OX40 agonist ivuxolimab in advanced cancers. Sequenced by immunoSEQ multiplex PCR; TCRdb stores in-frame clones only, minus some. The sample holds some 15,000 clones, about 77% seen once. The sequencing used CD4+ or CD8+ T cells sorted from blood, collected in a trial of the OX40 agonist ivuxolimab. The receptors derive from an adult with an advanced solid tumor such as melanoma, head and neck, liver or kidney cancer.

By share of the sample, this clone is medium-sized. The J gene is TRBJ1-1, the V gene TRBV28; 10 bases align to TRBD1. V was clipped by 5 bases and J by 1 base; unmatched bases: 13. There are 18 residues in the CDR3. Germline CDR1 MDHEN, CDR2 SYDVKM. The DNA of the CDR3 is TGTGCCAGCAGTACTCACCCCGTGACAGGGGGCGCGAACACTGAAGCTTTCTTT. As protein: CASSTHPVTGGANTEAFF.

V usage is TRBV19 and J usage is TRBJ2-1; TRBD2 matches 10 bases. The CDR3 is 16 residues long. CDR1 LNHDA and CDR2 SQIVND come from the germline V gene (reference sequence). V lost 1 base and J lost 4; bases outside the gene matches: 4. CDR3 amino acids: CASSIGTSGAYNEQFF. DNA of the CDR3: TGTGCCAGTAGTATAGGGACTAGCGGAGCTTACAATGAGCAGTTCTTC. Full variable domain (missing parts from reference TRBV19 and TRBJ2-1): DGGITQSPKYLFRKEGQNVTLSCEQNLNHDAMYWYRQDPGQGLRLIYYSQIVNDFQKGDIAEGYSVSREKKESFPLTVTSAQKNPTAFYLCASSIGTSGAYNEQFFGPGTRLTVL.

The V and J genes are TRBV6-1 and TRBJ2-7; a weak D match, TRBD1 (6 bases). This CDR3 has 14 amino acids. Germline CDR1 and CDR2: MNHNS and SASEGT. Trimming cost V 5 bases and J 3 bases, with 14 bases left between them. CDR3 amino acids: CASSLTGTFYEQYF. Here the CDR3 DNA reads TGTGCCAGCAGTTTAACCGGGACATTCTACGAGCAGTACTTC.

The J gene is TRBJ2-7, the V gene TRBV7-7; 8 bases fit TRBD1. J gave up 3 bases and V 1 base, and 5 bases lay outside the gene matches. This CDR3 comprises 15 residues. Per the germline V gene, CDR1 is SSHAT and CDR2 is FNYEAQ (reference sequence). CDR3 DNA: TGTGCCAGCAGCTTAGGCGAGACAGGGGACTACGAGCAGTACTTC. Translation: CASSLGETGDYEQYF.

The chain has TRBV9 and TRBJ1-1, with 10 nucleotides matching TRBD1. CDR3 size: 16 residues. V shed 2 bases and J 1 base; nucleotides not matched to a gene: 5. Germline lookup yields CDR1 SGDLS and CDR2 YYNGEE. The CDR3 protein is CASSVHRDRGNTEAFF. CDR3 DNA sequence: TGTGCCAGCAGCGTTCACCGGGACAGGGGGAACACTGAAGCTTTCTTT. The entire variable domain, with the rest obtained from reference TRBV9 and TRBJ1-1, is as follows: DSGVTQTPKHLITATGQRVTLRCSPRSGDLSVYWYQQSLDQGLQFLIQYYNGEERAKGNILERFSAQQFPDLHSELNLSSLELGDSALYFCASSVHRDRGNTEAFFGQGTRLTVV.

This clone was observed once. V and J are TRBV6-6 and TRBJ2-2; perhaps TRBD2 as D (6 bases). The germline gives CDR1 MNHNY, CDR2 SVGAGI (reference sequence). Trimming stripped 4 bases from V and 3 bases from J, with 15 bases between. The CDR3 is 16 amino acids. The chain's CDR3 is CASSSPWGEDTGELFF. As DNA, the CDR3 is TGTGCCAGCAGTTCCCCCTGGGGGGAGGACACCGGGGAGCTGTTTTTT.

The chain links TRBV19 to TRBJ1-1; 12 bases fit TRBD1. CDR1 LNHDA and CDR2 SQIVND come from the germline V gene (reference sequence). This CDR3 is 16 amino acids long. V shed 5 bases, J shed 1 base, and the junction held 5 bases outside the gene matches. The CDR3 protein is CASSSRDRGPNTEAFF. CDR3 sequence (DNA): TGTGCCAGTAGTTCAAGGGACAGGGGGCCGAACACTGAAGCTTTCTTT.

This clone is a singleton in its sample. This chain joins TRBV11-2 and TRBJ2-7; D not resolved. Between the trimmed V and J ends, which lost 1 base and 3 bases, there was a span of 4 bases. Germline-derived CDR1 and CDR2 are SGHAT and FQNNGV. This CDR3 contains 12 residues. CDR3 bases: TGTGCCAGCAGCTTAGTTGGCTACGAGCAGTACTTC. It encodes CASSLVGYEQYF. Full variable domain (outside the CDR3, taken from reference TRBV11-2 and TRBJ2-7): EAGVAQSPRYKIIEKRQSVAFWCNPISGHATLYWYQQILGQGPKLLIQFQNNGVVDDSQLPKDRFSAERLKGVDSTLKIQPAKLEDSAVYLCASSLVGYEQYFGPGTRLTVT.

The CDR3 region has the DNA TGTGCCAGTAGTATTCTGGACGCACCCTACGAGCAGTACTTC. Its protein is CASSILDAPYEQYF. V gene TRBV19 combines with J gene TRBJ2-7; D unresolved. This CDR3 is 14 amino acids long. Trimming cost V 3 bases and J 2 bases, with 11 bases left between them. The germline V gene encodes CDR1 LNHDA and CDR2 SQIVND (reference sequence).

The chain uses TRBV7-2 and TRBJ2-5; either TRBD1 or TRBD2 may fit D (7 bases each). Germline lookup yields CDR1 SGHTA and CDR2 FQGNSA. This CDR3 region has 15 residues. V lost 5 bases, J lost 5 bases, and 18 bases lay in between. The CDR3: CASSPSRGRAETQYF. DNA of the CDR3: TGTGCCAGCAGCCCAAGCAGGGGGAGGGCGGAGACCCAGTACTTC.

V is TRBV7-3 and J is TRBJ2-6, with 9 bases lining up with TRBD2. V was pared by 0 bases and J by 3 bases, with 3 bases of the junction left unmatched. The CDR3 has 17 amino acids. CDR1 SGHTA and CDR2 FQGTGA come from the germline V gene. CDR3 sequence: CASSLTSGRDGANVLTF. For the CDR3, the DNA is TGTGCCAGCAGCTTAACTAGCGGGAGAGATGGGGCCAACGTCCTGACTTTC.

This chain connects TRBV11-2 to TRBJ2-5, with 13 bases matching TRBD2. The CDR3 is 16 amino acids. The trim removed 3 bases at V and 2 bases at J, leaving 3 bases unmatched. Per the germline V gene, CDR1 is SGHAT and CDR2 is FQNNGV. This chain's CDR3 is CASSFGTSGTQETQYF. CDR3 sequence (DNA): TGTGCCAGCAGCTTCGGGACTAGCGGGACTCAAGAGACCCAGTACTTC.

This chain joins TRBV10-1 and TRBJ2-5, with D unresolved. Germline V gives CDR1 WNHNN, CDR2 SYGVQD (reference sequence). Trimming stripped 0 bases from V and 4 bases from J, with 12 bases between. The CDR3 covers 15 residues. CDR3 region: CASSESGESRETQYF. The CDR3 DNA reads as TGCGCCAGCAGTGAGTCTGGGGAATCTCGAGAGACCCAGTACTTC.

This chain joins TRBV5-6 and TRBJ2-7, with no clear D. The CDR3 totals 12 residues. Germline V gene data show CDR1 as SGHDT and CDR2 as YYEEEE. V lost 0 bases to trimming and J lost 3 bases, with 4 bases between them. CDR3 sequence: CASSLVSYEQYF. The CDR3 DNA sequence: TGTGCCAGCAGCTTGGTCAGCTACGAGCAGTACTTC.

The chain has TRBV29-1 and TRBJ2-7; D remains ambiguous. The V gene lost 7 bases and the J gene lost 3 bases, with 13 bases spanning the gap. Germline-derived CDR1 and CDR2 are SQVTM and ANQGSEA. The CDR3 is made up of 12 amino acids. The CDR3 DNA sequence: TGCAGCGCCGGTGGCGGAGACTACGAGCAGTACTTC. Encoded protein: CSAGGGDYEQYF.

The chain carries TRBV9 and TRBJ2-2; 7 nucleotides match TRBD2. CDR3 length: 14 residues. V lost 4 bases to trimming and J lost 7 bases; unmatched junction nucleotides: 7. Germline CDR1 and CDR2: SGDLS and YYNGEE. The CDR3 region has the DNA TGTGCCAGCAGCCCCAGGACTAGTAACGGGGAGCTGTTTTTT. It is translated as CASSPRTSNGELFF.

V and J are TRBV12-5 and TRBJ2-3; D perhaps matches TRBD1 (5 bases). Deletions cut 0 bases from V and 1 base from J, with 8 bases between. The CDR3 has 15 amino acids. Germline assignment: CDR1 LGHNT and CDR2 FRNRAP. This CDR3 reads CASGLVRAGTDTQYF. DNA of the CDR3: TGTGCTAGTGGTTTGGTCAGGGCTGGCACAGATACGCAGTATTTT.

DNA for the CDR3: TGTGCCAGCAGTGAATATGGCCCCGGGAGGGGTGAAAAACTGTTTTTT. It is translated as CASSEYGPGRGEKLFF. V gene TRBV25-1 combines with J gene TRBJ1-4; D may be TRBD1 (5 bases). The V end was cut by 0 bases, the J end by 7 bases, with 15 bases between. The CDR3 totals 16 residues. Germline CDR1 and CDR2: MGHDK and SYGVNS.

The V and J genes are TRBV4-1 and TRBJ2-7, with D unresolved. Germline CDR1 is MGHRA and CDR2 is YSYEKL. Trimming removed 4 bases from V and 3 bases from J, with 13 bases in between. The CDR3 runs 14 residues. As DNA, the CDR3 is TGCGCCAGCAGCCCGCAACCGGGCCTCTACGAGCAGTACTTC. This gives the protein CASSPQPGLYEQYF.

The gene calls are TRBV7-8 and TRBJ2-1; 16 bases are shared with TRBD2. The CDR3 is 18 amino acids. V shed 0 bases, J shed 6 bases, and the junction held 5 bases outside the gene matches. Germline V CDR1 and CDR2: SGHVS, FQNEAQ. CDR3 region: CASSLAGTSGGAFNEQFF. The CDR3 nucleotides read TGTGCCAGCAGCTTAGCGGGGACTAGCGGGGGGGCCTTCAATGAGCAGTTCTTC.

The chain joins TRBV27 to TRBJ2-1; D remains ambiguous. The length of the CDR3 is 16 residues. V lost 4 bases to trimming and J lost 1 base, with 14 bases between them. The V gene's germline CDR1 is MNHEY and CDR2 SMNVEV (reference sequence). DNA of the CDR3: TGTGCCAGCAGTTCCACCTCAATGGGGTCCTACAATGAGCAGTTCTTC. Translation: CASSSTSMGSYNEQFF.

The V and J genes are TRBV4-3 and TRBJ2-7; TRBD1 matches 7 bases. The germline CDR1 and CDR2 sequences are LGHNA and YSLEER. V was clipped by 1 base and J by 4 bases; unmatched bases: 7. The CDR3 extends over 15 amino acids. DNA of the CDR3: TGCGCCAGCAGCCAAGGACCGGGACAGTTATACGAGCAGTACTTC. This codes for CASSQGPGQLYEQYF.

This clone ranks as medium-sized. This sequence joins TRBV6-5 and TRBJ1-2; 7 nucleotides align to TRBD1. There are 16 residues in the CDR3. V was pared by 4 bases and J by 3 bases, with 11 bases of the junction left unmatched. Germline V gene sequence: CDR1 MNHEY, CDR2 SVGAGI. The DNA for the CDR3 is TGTGCCAGCAGTTCTCGCCTCGGGACAGAAGACTATGGCTACACCTTC. Its protein is CASSSRLGTEDYGYTF.

The rearrangement links TRBV15 to TRBJ2-7, with TRBD1 matching 7 bases. The CDR3 loop spans 13 amino acids. V lost 1 base, J lost 6 bases, and 3 bases stayed unmatched. Germline values: CDR1 LNHNV, CDR2 YYDKDF (reference sequence). The chain's CDR3 is CATSRATGLEQYF. The CDR3 region has the DNA TGTGCCACCAGCAGAGCGACAGGGCTCGAGCAGTACTTC.

The chain has TRBV2 and TRBJ2-5, with 7 nucleotides matching TRBD2. CDR3 size: 17 residues. Per the germline V gene, CDR1 is SNHLY and CDR2 is FYNNEI. V was pared by 5 bases and J by 3 bases, with 15 bases of the junction left unmatched. The CDR3 DNA reads TGTGCCAGCAGTTTTACTCTAGCGGTTGGGGTAAAAGAGACCCAGTACTTC. Translated, it gives CASSFTLAVGVKETQYF.

J is TRBJ2-5 and V is TRBV27; 10 nucleotides agree with TRBD2. CDR1 is MNHEY, CDR2 SMNVEV, per germline (reference sequence). Germline trimming cut 4 bases from V and 0 bases from J; bases unmatched to any gene: 5. The CDR3 length is 16 residues. The CDR3 DNA reads TGTGCCAGCAGTTCCGGGACTAGCGCATACCAAGAGACCCAGTACTTC. This gives the protein CASSSGTSAYQETQYF.

This clone was seen only a few times. V gene TRBV19 combines with J gene TRBJ2-7; D is perhaps TRBD1 (5 bases). V was trimmed by 0 bases and J by 6 bases, leaving 6 bases between them. The CDR3 spans 12 residues. Germline-derived CDR1 and CDR2 are LNHDA and SQIVND (reference sequence). The CDR3 is CASSIEGVEQYF. The CDR3 nucleotides read TGTGCCAGTAGTATAGAAGGGGTCGAGCAGTACTTC.